This T cell receptor beta chain was sequenced for a study of T cell repertoires in aging, cancer and after chemotherapy. Study details: Over several months to years, re-sampled healthy donor repertoires clearly shared clones. The whole study produced a dataset of approximately 10 million TCR reads.

TRB rearrangements spanning V, D and J were amplified using mixed TRB-A/B primers. TCRdb redid the calling of the multiplex PCR reads with MiXCR, one entry per CDR3 protein. The repertoire holds about 15,000 distinct CDR3 sequences, 50% seen once, with more than 9% in the top ten. Overall study findings and caveats: Untreated cancer patients had significantly lower blood TCR diversity than age-matched healthy donors.

Points on this clonotype: Antigen: not known. At one of its ends the junction is not consistent with the germline gene, which may arise from a read error.

The template was genomic DNA from peripheral blood, not RNA. The CDR3 length is 14 residues. The chain joins TRBV12-3 or TRBV12-4 to TRBJ1-5; D gene unclear. The sample was blood. The source of this sequence is a human donor in good health. The CDR3 coding sequence is TGTGCCACCAGTGATACCATGTCCAATCAGCCCCAGCATTTT. As protein: CATSDTMSNQPQHF.